This TCR beta chain was obtained from a study of T cell changes during pregnancy in multiple sclerosis. The CDR3 has 10 amino acids. Germline V gene lookup returns CDR1 MNHNY and CDR2 SVGAGI (reference sequence). Profiling relied on immunoSEQ multiplex PCR, and the TCRdb table lists in-frame clones only, not all of them. The top ten clones hold 4.5% to 5.5% of a sample with some 10,000 clones, more than 85% of them seen once. The gene calls are TRBV6-6 and TRBJ2-7; 8 positions agree with TRBD2. The receptor's source is a female donor in good health, enrolled as a control in a pregnancy study. The material sequenced was CD8+ T cells from peripheral blood mononuclear cells, taken in the first trimester of pregnancy. The CDR3 sequence: CAAAGDEQYF. The DNA for the CDR3 is TGTGCAGCAGCGGGGGACGAGCAGTACTTC.